This paragraph covers one TCR beta chain sequence. This entry is derived from a study of T cell changes during pregnancy in multiple sclerosis. Libraries were prepared by immunoSEQ multiplex PCR; TCRdb keeps only in-frame clonotypes and omits some of them. This table has 15,000 to 25,000 clones, about 85% appearing once. CDR3 size: 14 residues. The germline gives CDR1 KGHSH, CDR2 LQKENI. Trimming stripped 3 bases from V and 2 bases from J, with 10 bases between. The rearrangement joins TRBV18 to TRBJ1-2; the D gene is possibly TRBD1 (5 bases). The source material was CD8+ T cells from peripheral blood mononuclear cells, sampled after pregnancy. The clonotype originates from a female donor in good health, enrolled as a control in a pregnancy study. The CDR3 is CASSPPGLNYGYTF. In DNA, the CDR3 is TGTGCCAGCTCACCTCCGGGACTAAACTATGGCTACACCTTC.